The rows below give T cell receptor beta chains drawn from one sample of a study of shared clonotypes between healthy human individuals. Clones were read by immunoSEQ multiplex PCR, and TCRdb kept only the in-frame ones, dropping some. Of around 700,000 clones listed, approximately 75% are singletons. Sequenced sample: memory CD4+ T cells sorted from blood. These receptors all come from a woman aged 25 to 45 in good health. Each CDR3 is given with its conserved first and last residue. D genes are given only for firm matches. Expanded clones get a size class; other rows say once, few or many, or leave the size out.

v_gene	d_gene	j_gene	abundance	CDR3nt	CDR3aa
TRBV5-6	TRBD1	TRBJ2-5	once	TGTGCCAGCAGAAGACAGGGGGCGCGAGAGACCCAGTACTTC	CASRRQGARETQYF
TRBV20-1	NA	TRBJ2-7	once	TGCAGTGCCTCAGGGCTCCACGAGCAGTACTTC	CSASGLHEQYF
TRBV18	NA	TRBJ2-5	NA	TGTGCCAGCTCACCAGACGAGACCCAGTACTTC	CASSPDETQYF
TRBV19	TRBD1	TRBJ1-5	many	TGTGCCAGTAGTTCCGGACAGGGGGGCAATCAGCCCCAGCATTTT	CASSSGQGGNQPQHF
TRBV5-6	TRBD1	TRBJ1-1	NA	TGTGCCAGCAGCCTATTTGGCGGGACAGATAAAATGAACACTGAAGCTTTCTTT	CASSLFGGTDKMNTEAFF
TRBV28	TRBD2	TRBJ2-7	NA	TGTGCCAGCAGTTCCGGGACTAACTACGAGCAGTACTTC	CASSSGTNYEQYF
TRBV6-1	TRBD1	TRBJ2-7	once	TGTGCCAGCAGTGAAGGCCTAGACAGGGTCCCCTACGAGCAGTACTTC	CASSEGLDRVPYEQYF
TRBV15	TRBD1	TRBJ1-5	NA	TGTGCCACCAGCAGAAAGAGGACAGGGAGGGAGTTCGGCAATCAGCCCCAGCATTTT	CATSRKRTGREFGNQPQHF
TRBV28	TRBD1	TRBJ1-2	NA	TGTGCCAGCAGTTCCCCGGGACAGTCTAACTATGGCTACACCTTC	CASSSPGQSNYGYTF
TRBV28	TRBD1	TRBJ1-2	NA	TGTGCCAGTCAACCAGGGGGCAGCTATGGCTACACCTTC	CASQPGGSYGYTF
TRBV6-6	NA	TRBJ2-7	many	TGTGCCAGCAGTTACTCGGGGGGCGGTTCTTACGAGCAGTACTTC	CASSYSGGGSYEQYF
TRBV27	TRBD1	TRBJ1-4	NA	TGTGCCAGCAAAAAACAGGGGGCGTATGAAAAACTGTTTTTT	CASKKQGAYEKLFF
TRBV10-3	NA	TRBJ1-1	NA	TGTGCCATCAGTGTGCAGGGGAACACTGAAGCTTTCTTT	CAISVQGNTEAFF
TRBV29-1	TRBD2	TRBJ2-7	NA	TGCAGCGTTGAAAAGGGGACGGGGGGCTACGAGCAGTACTTC	CSVEKGTGGYEQYF
TRBV27	TRBD1	TRBJ1-5	few	TGTGCCAGCAGAGACGCCAGGGGGAAAGGTCAGCCCCAGCATTTT	CASRDARGKGQPQHF
TRBV4-2	NA	TRBJ1-2	NA	TGTGCCAGCAGCCAAGATCGGGGGAACTATGGCTACACCTTC	CASSQDRGNYGYTF
TRBV29-1	NA	TRBJ2-3	NA	TGCAGCGTTGAAGAGCTAGCCTTCACAGATACGCAGTATTTT	CSVEELAFTDTQYF
TRBV11-2	TRBD1	TRBJ2-1	NA	TGTGCCAGCAGTCCTACCCCACAGGGGGCGGGAGATGAGCAGTTCTTC	CASSPTPQGAGDEQFF
TRBV28	TRBD2	TRBJ2-7	NA	TGTGCCAGCAGGCTAACCGGGACTAGCGCCTACGAGCAGTACTTC	CASRLTGTSAYEQYF
TRBV25-1	TRBD1	TRBJ2-2	NA	TGTGCCAGCAGTGAGTGGGACAGGGAGCACGGGGAGCTGTTTTTT	CASSEWDREHGELFF
TRBV5-4	TRBD1	TRBJ2-1	few	TGTGCCAGCAGCTTGTGGTCGGGACAGGGTATCAATGAGCAGTTCTTC	CASSLWSGQGINEQFF
TRBV19	NA	TRBJ1-5	NA	TGTGCCAGTAGTCTGGGGGTTCGGCCCCAGCATTTT	CASSLGVRPQHF
TRBV15	NA	TRBJ2-1	NA	TGTGCCACCAGCAGAGATGGAGGGCGTCCCTACAATGAGCAGTTCTTC	CATSRDGGRPYNEQFF
TRBV19	NA	TRBJ1-5	NA	TGTGCCAGTAGTACTATGTGGGGGACCGATCAGCCCCAGCATTTT	CASSTMWGTDQPQHF
TRBV10-3	NA	TRBJ1-5	NA	TGTGCCATCAGTGTGAACGGTCCCAATCAGCCCCAGCATTTT	CAISVNGPNQPQHF
TRBV11-3	NA	TRBJ2-3	few	TGTGCCAGCAGCTCAGAAACGAGAGATACGCAGTATTTT	CASSSETRDTQYF
TRBV6-5	NA	TRBJ2-1	NA	TGTGCCAGCAGTTTCCAGGGACAAATGCAGTTCTTC	CASSFQGQMQFF
TRBV7-3	TRBD2	TRBJ2-1	NA	TGTGCCAGCAGCTGGGGGACTAGCTGGTCCTACAATGAGCAGTTCTTC	CASSWGTSWSYNEQFF
TRBV19	NA	TRBJ2-3	NA	TGTGCCAGTAGTATGGTTTCCCCAAGGGCGGATACGCAGTATTTT	CASSMVSPRADTQYF
TRBV28	NA	TRBJ2-7	NA	TGTGCCAGCAGATCGGCATCCTACGAGCAGTACTTC	CASRSASYEQYF
TRBV5-4	TRBD1	TRBJ1-1	NA	TGTGCCAGCAGCCTCCAAACCGGGACAGGGTACACTGAAGCTTTCTTT	CASSLQTGTGYTEAFF
TRBV7-6	NA	TRBJ1-3	many	TGTGCCAGCAGCTTAGAGGGAGACCACTCTGGAAACACCATATATTTT	CASSLEGDHSGNTIYF
TRBV19	NA	TRBJ1-5	few	TGTGCCAGTAGTCCACAAAATAGCAATCAGCCCCAGCATTTT	CASSPQNSNQPQHF